The 28 T cell receptor beta chains below come from one sample, sequenced in a study of blood T cell repertoires in COVID-19. Method: immunoSEQ multiplex PCR; TCRdb's copy keeps in-frame clones and lacks some. The repertoire consists of around 32,000 clones, with 80% to 90% occurring once and the leading ten covering about 6%. Sample: peripheral blood. The receptors shown here come from an elderly woman with active or convalescent COVID-19.

The rearrangement joins TRBV5-1 to TRBJ2-2; no clear D. Trimming removed 0 bases from V and 1 base from J, with 10 bases in between. CDR1 and CDR2 (germline): SGHRS, YFSETQ. CDR3 length: 16 amino acids. The CDR3: CASSLVGRGNTGELFF. The CDR3 bases are TGCGCCAGCAGCTTGGTCGGCAGAGGGAACACCGGGGAGCTGTTTTTT.

This clone came up once. This rearrangement joins TRBV28 to TRBJ1-6; perhaps TRBD1 as D (6 bases). Trimming stripped 6 bases from V and 8 bases from J, with 8 bases between. CDR1 and CDR2 (germline): MDHEN, SYDVKM. The CDR3 contains 12 residues. The CDR3 coding sequence is TGTGCCAGCAGATACAGGGATTCACCCCTCCACTTT. This encodes CASRYRDSPLHF.

V usage is TRBV19 and J usage is TRBJ2-7, with 10 positions matching TRBD2. Germline CDR1 reads LNHDA; CDR2 reads SQIVND (reference sequence). This CDR3 comprises 13 residues. Trimming removed 6 bases from V and 3 bases from J; junction bases left unmatched: 2. Here the CDR3 DNA reads TGTGCCAGTAGGTCTAGCGGGAGCTACGAGCAGTACTTC. Its translation is CASRSSGSYEQYF.

This chain connects TRBV14 to TRBJ1-2; D is perhaps TRBD1 (5 bases). Germline values: CDR1 SGHDN, CDR2 FVKESK. The CDR3 loop spans 15 amino acids. V lost 3 bases, J lost 4 bases, and 15 bases lay in between. The CDR3 protein is CASSQRGGPIYGYTF. In nucleotides, the CDR3 is TGTGCCAGCAGCCAGCGGGGGGGACCGATCTATGGCTACACCTTC.

This clone was seen a single time. This chain links TRBV5-1 with TRBJ2-7, with TRBD2 matching over 10 bases. CDR3 length: 16 residues. V lost 2 bases and J lost 0; bases outside the gene matches: 5. Germline lookup yields CDR1 SGHRS and CDR2 YFSETQ. This chain's CDR3 is CASSFTSGASSYEQYF. The CDR3 DNA reads as TGCGCCAGCAGCTTTACTAGCGGGGCAAGCTCCTACGAGCAGTACTTC.

The gene calls are TRBV4-1 and TRBJ2-2; 10 bases match TRBD2. Trimming cost V 6 bases and J 5 bases; bases outside gene matches: 0. The CDR3 runs 13 residues. CDR1 is MGHRA, CDR2 YSYEKL, per germline. This CDR3 reads CASRTSGTGELFF. In DNA, the CDR3 is TGCGCCAGCAGGACTAGCGGGACCGGGGAGCTGTTTTTT.

The chain joins TRBV5-4 to TRBJ2-7; 9 nucleotides agree with TRBD2. With 3 bases clipped from V and 0 bases from J, the junction kept 4 bases outside the gene matches. CDR1 and CDR2 from the germline V gene are SGHNT and YYREEE (reference sequence). The CDR3 length is 15 residues. In nucleotides, the CDR3 is TGTGCCAGCAGCTCGACTAGCGGTGCCTCCTACGAGCAGTACTTC. It translates to CASSSTSGASYEQYF.

This chain connects TRBV6-2 or TRBV6-3 to TRBJ1-2, with 7 bases lining up with TRBD1. The germline gives CDR1 MNHEY, CDR2 SVGEGT. The J segment lost 2 bases and the V segment lost 0 bases, leaving 3 bases of the junction unmatched. CDR3 length: 15 amino acids. CDR3 in amino acids: CASSYSPTGNYGYTF. CDR3 DNA: TGTGCCAGCAGTTACTCCCCGACAGGGAACTATGGCTACACCTTC.

V is TRBV6-5 and J is TRBJ1-4; D remains ambiguous. The CDR3 totals 15 residues. The germline CDR1 and CDR2 sequences are MNHEY and SVGAGI. Trimming stripped 0 bases from V and 8 bases from J, with 13 bases between. CDR3 in DNA: TGTGCCAGCAGTTACTCGGGAGGGATATGGGAAAAACTGTTTTTT. It yields the protein CASSYSGGIWEKLFF.

V gene TRBV7-9 combines with J gene TRBJ2-5, with 9 bases identical to TRBD2. J was trimmed by 4 bases and V by 4 bases; bases with no gene match: 10. The CDR3 spans 16 residues. The germline CDR1 and CDR2 sequences are SEHNR and FQNEAQ (reference sequence). The DNA for the CDR3 is TGTGCCAGCAGCTCCCGCAGGACTAGCGTACGAGAGACCCAGTACTTC. It codes for CASSSRRTSVRETQYF.

This clone appeared a few times. The chain employs TRBV19 and TRBJ2-2; the match to TRBD1 covers 7 bases. Germline V gene data show CDR1 as LNHDA and CDR2 as SQIVND (reference sequence). The CDR3 is 14 residues long. V dropped 4 bases and J dropped 6; count of bases not matched to a gene: 5. CDR3 in DNA: TGTGCCAGTAGTACTCGACAGGGATCCGGGGAGCTGTTTTTT. Protein: CASSTRQGSGELFF.

V and J are TRBV6-1 and TRBJ1-6; D unresolved. The CDR3 has 17 amino acids. V lost 2 bases, J lost 2 bases, and 13 bases lay in between. Germline values: CDR1 MNHNS, CDR2 SASEGT. The CDR3 protein is CASSEPGALTYNSPLHF. In DNA form, the CDR3 reads TGTGCCAGCAGTGAACCGGGAGCCCTTACCTATAATTCACCCCTCCACTTT.

The chain is built from TRBV5-4 and TRBJ2-5; TRBD2 matches at 15 bases. Germline CDR1 reads SGHNT; CDR2 reads YYREEE (reference sequence). V gave up 5 bases and J gave up 5 bases; unmatched junction bases: 10. This CDR3 comprises 17 residues. The CDR3 loop reads CASSSSGLAGGAETQYF. CDR3 sequence (DNA): TGTGCCAGCAGTTCCTCAGGACTAGCGGGAGGGGCGGAGACCCAGTACTTC.

This chain joins TRBV7-8 and TRBJ2-2, with a weak D call TRBD2 (5 bases). This CDR3 region has 16 residues. V lost 5 bases, J lost 4 bases, and 17 bases lay in between. Germline values: CDR1 SGHVS, CDR2 FQNEAQ. CDR3 DNA: TGTGCCAGCAGCCCCTTTAGACGGGGTTCCACCGGGGAGCTGTTTTTT. It is translated as CASSPFRRGSTGELFF.

The chain employs TRBV30 and TRBJ2-3; 15 bases align to TRBD2. Trimming at V came to 5 bases and at J to 1 base, leaving 1 base not matched to a gene. CDR3 length equals 15 residues. The germline gives CDR1 GTSNPN, CDR2 SVGIG (reference sequence). Written as DNA, the CDR3 is TGTGCCTGGGGGACTAGCGGGGGGCGCACAGATACGCAGTATTTT. The encoded protein is CAWGTSGGRTDTQYF. Drawing the rest from reference TRBV30 and TRBJ2-3, the complete variable domain is SQTIHQWPATLVQPVGSPLSLECTVEGTSNPNLYWYRQAAGRGLQLLFYSVGIGQISSEVPQNLSASRPQDRQFILSSKKLLLSDSGFYLCAWGTSGGRTDTQYFGPGTRLTVL.

The chain combines TRBV6-5 with TRBJ1-1, with 7 positions matching TRBD1. Germline CDR1 is MNHEY and CDR2 is SVGAGI. Trimming cost V 4 bases and J 7 bases; bases outside gene matches: 12. The CDR3 runs to 15 residues. CDR3 nucleotide sequence: TGTGCCAGCAGTTTAACAGGGGTGAGAGGGAGTGAAGCTTTCTTT. This translates into CASSLTGVRGSEAFF.

The chain couples TRBV6-2 or TRBV6-3 to TRBJ1-5; 8 positions match TRBD1. From germline, CDR1 is MNHEY and CDR2 SVGEGT. V trimming: 3 bases; J trimming: 4 bases; junction bases outside the gene matches: 2. CDR3 length: 14 amino acids. CDR3 sequence reads: CASSYWDRNQPQHF. The CDR3 region has the DNA TGTGCCAGCAGTTATTGGGACAGGAATCAGCCCCAGCATTTT.

The chain links TRBV14 to TRBJ2-1; TRBD2 matches 14 bases. The trim removed 4 bases at V and 5 bases at J, leaving 1 base unmatched. This CDR3 contains 15 residues. Germline CDR1 reads SGHDN; CDR2 reads FVKESK. CDR3 in amino acids: CASSPGLAGDNEQFF. For the CDR3, the DNA is TGTGCCAGCAGCCCGGGACTAGCGGGAGACAATGAGCAGTTCTTC.

CDR3 in DNA: TGTGCCAGCAGCTTTCGCGGTGGCTACACCTTC. Residues: CASSFRGGYTF. The chain joins TRBV11-2 to TRBJ1-2; no firm D call. The V end lost 3 bases, the J end lost 7 bases, and 6 bases lay between the germline ends. This CDR3 spans 11 amino acids. Germline V gives CDR1 SGHAT, CDR2 FQNNGV.

The chain uses TRBV2 and TRBJ1-1; D is unresolved. The V end was cut by 8 bases, the J end by 1 base, with 11 bases between. Germline loops: CDR1 SNHLY, CDR2 FYNNEI. The CDR3 consists of 13 residues. The CDR3 nucleotides are TGTGCCAGCGGGAGGCAGGAGAACACTGAAGCTTTCTTT. Residues: CASGRQENTEAFF.

The chain employs TRBV7-3 and TRBJ2-3; 9 bases fit TRBD2. CDR1 is SGHTA, CDR2 FQGTGA, per germline. The CDR3 length is 14 residues. V shed 5 bases and J 3 bases; nucleotides not matched to a gene: 3. CDR3 DNA: TGTGCCAGCAGCCTGGGACTAGCAACAGATACGCAGTATTTT. This sequence encodes CASSLGLATDTQYF.

The chain links TRBV5-4 to TRBJ1-1; TRBD1 matches at 8 bases. Germline V gene sequence: CDR1 SGHNT, CDR2 YYREEE (reference sequence). V lost 4 bases to trimming and J lost 10 bases; unmatched junction nucleotides: 6. The CDR3 runs 12 residues. CDR3 protein: CASSTLQGGAFF. Here the CDR3 DNA reads TGTGCCAGCAGCACCTTACAGGGGGGAGCTTTCTTT.

This chain links TRBV24-1 with TRBJ2-1, with 10 bases identical to TRBD1. CDR1 KGHDR and CDR2 SFDVKD come from the germline V gene. The CDR3 extends over 15 amino acids. Trimming took 2 bases from V and 5 from J; bases not matched to a gene: 2. This chain's CDR3 is CATSDWDRGHNEQFF. DNA of the CDR3: TGTGCCACCAGTGATTGGGACAGGGGCCACAATGAGCAGTTCTTC.

This clone appeared once. This chain joins TRBV13 and TRBJ2-5; D is unclear. Germline lookup yields CDR1 PRHDT and CDR2 FYEKMQ (reference sequence). The CDR3 spans 11 residues. V lost 3 bases, J lost 4 bases, and 3 bases lay in between. The CDR3 here is CASSLRETQYF. CDR3 nucleotide sequence: TGTGCCAGCAGCTTGAGAGAGACCCAGTACTTC. The full variable domain, in which reference TRBV13 and TRBJ2-5 provide the parts outside the CDR3, is AAGVIQSPRHLIKEKRETATLKCYPIPRHDTVYWYQQGPGQDPQFLISFYEKMQSDKGSIPDRFSAQQFSDYHSELNMSSLELGDSALYFCASSLRETQYFGPGTRLLVL.

The chain joins TRBV10-3 to TRBJ1-6; 7 nucleotides agree with TRBD1. Germline V gives CDR1 ENHRY, CDR2 SYGVKD. CDR3 size: 16 residues. V shed 6 bases and J 4 bases; nucleotides not matched to a gene: 9. The CDR3 sequence: CAIREGSGGYNSPLHF. The CDR3 nucleotides are TGTGCCATCAGGGAGGGATCAGGGGGGTATAATTCACCCCTCCACTTT.

The V and J genes are TRBV5-8 and TRBJ2-5; TRBD2 matches 7 bases. V dropped 6 bases and J dropped 4; count of bases not matched to a gene: 15. From germline, CDR1 is SGHTS and CDR2 YDEGEE. The CDR3 covers 16 residues. The DNA for the CDR3 is TGTGCCAGCACCGCCCGGGGGAGGGCGATGGGAGAGACCCAGTACTTC. This gives the protein CASTARGRAMGETQYF.

The genes are TRBV9 and TRBJ2-3, with TRBD2 matching 13 bases. Per the germline V gene, CDR1 is SGDLS and CDR2 is YYNGEE. The CDR3 totals 19 residues. The V and J ends lost 6 bases and 3 bases, in that order; junction bases with no gene match: 16. The CDR3: CASNPGLAGDKKSTDTQYF. In DNA form, the CDR3 reads TGTGCCAGCAACCCAGGACTAGCGGGGGACAAGAAGAGTACAGATACGCAGTATTTT. The variable domain in full, with the rest retrieved from reference TRBV9 and TRBJ2-3, is DSGVTQTPKHLITATGQRVTLRCSPRSGDLSVYWYQQSLDQGLQFLIQYYNGEERAKGNILERFSAQQFPDLHSELNLSSLELGDSALYFCASNPGLAGDKKSTDTQYFGPGTRLTVL.

This clone was counted between two and nine times. V gene TRBV10-3 combines with J gene TRBJ2-1, with TRBD2 matching 8 bases. The V and J ends lost 6 bases and 3 bases, in that order; junction bases with no gene match: 10. Germline V gene data show CDR1 as ENHRY and CDR2 as SYGVKD. This CDR3 spans 16 amino acids. The CDR3 DNA reads TGTGCCATCAGGGGTTCCGGGACTAGTATCTACAATGAGCAGTTCTTC. Translated, it gives CAIRGSGTSIYNEQFF.